A single sample gave rise to the 3 T cell receptor beta chains below, sequenced in a study of T cell responses to AZD1222 COVID-19 vaccine. Profiled with immunoSEQ multiplex PCR; TCRdb holds only in-frame clones, not every one. The sample includes some 130,000 clones, roughly 90% of them seen just once. Sequenced here: peripheral blood, sampled on day 0 of AZD1222 vaccination. The receptors shown here come from an adult in good health.

The chain has TRBV5-1 and TRBJ2-7; TRBD2 matches 8 bases. Germline V gene sequence: CDR1 SGHRS, CDR2 YFSETQ. The CDR3 loop spans 20 amino acids. With 4 bases clipped from V and 0 bases from J, the junction kept 21 bases outside the gene matches. CDR3 nucleotide sequence: TGCGCCAGCAGCCCCTACGTGAGCGGGAGAGGCATAATCAACTCCTACGAGCAGTACTTC. Translation: CASSPYVSGRGIINSYEQYF. Filled out from reference TRBV5-1 and TRBJ2-7, the complete variable domain reads KAGVTQTPRYLIKTRGQQVTLSCSPISGHRSVSWYQQTPGQGLQFLFEYFSETQRNKGNFPGRFSGRQFSNSRSEMNVSTLELGDSALYLCASSPYVSGRGIINSYEQYFGPGTRLTVT.

J is TRBJ1-1 and V is TRBV7-8; no clear D. V was clipped by 1 base and J by 6 bases, with 6 bases between them. CDR1 and CDR2 (germline): SGHVS, FQNEAQ. This CDR3 contains 12 residues. This CDR3 is CASSLGEPEAFF. For the CDR3, the DNA is TGTGCCAGCAGCTTAGGAGAACCTGAAGCTTTCTTT.

The chain joins TRBV28 to TRBJ2-7; D gene ambiguous. Germline V CDR1 and CDR2: MDHEN, SYDVKM. The length of the CDR3 is 14 residues. Trimming removed 10 bases from V and 2 bases from J, with 18 bases in between. This CDR3 is CATHRRNSAYEQYF. CDR3 sequence (DNA): TGTGCCACTCACCGAAGGAACAGCGCCTACGAGCAGTACTTC.